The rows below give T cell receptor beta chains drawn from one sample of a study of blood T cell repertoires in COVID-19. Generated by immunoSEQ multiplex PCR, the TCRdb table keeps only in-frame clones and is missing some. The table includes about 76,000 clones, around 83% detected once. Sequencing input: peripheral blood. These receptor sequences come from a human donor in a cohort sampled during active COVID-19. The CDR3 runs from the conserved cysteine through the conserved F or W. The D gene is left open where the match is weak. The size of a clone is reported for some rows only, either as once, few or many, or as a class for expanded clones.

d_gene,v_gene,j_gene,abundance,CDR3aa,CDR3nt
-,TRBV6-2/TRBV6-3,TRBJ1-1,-,CASSYIPLNTEAFF,TGTGCCAGCAGTTACATCCCTTTGAACACTGAAGCTTTCTTT
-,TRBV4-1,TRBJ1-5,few,CASSQGPYSNQPQHF,TGCGCCAGCAGCCAAGGCCCCTATAGCAATCAGCCCCAGCATTTT
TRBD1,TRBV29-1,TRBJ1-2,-,CSVGGTGGALGYGYTF,TGCAGCGTTGGTGGGACAGGGGGCGCGCTAGGCTATGGCTACACCTTC
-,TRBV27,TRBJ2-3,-,CASSLYSYHSGTDTQYF,TGTGCCAGCAGTTTATACTCCTATCATTCCGGCACAGATACGCAGTATTTT
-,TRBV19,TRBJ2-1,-,CASSFTGRLGEQFF,TGTGCCAGTAGTTTCACGGGGAGGTTGGGGGAGCAGTTCTTC
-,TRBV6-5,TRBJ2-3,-,CASSLTRLADTQYF,TGTGCCAGCAGTTTAACAAGACTGGCGGATACGCAGTATTTT
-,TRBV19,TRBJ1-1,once,CASSIAARGFTEAFF,TGTGCCAGTAGTATAGCAGCCAGGGGATTCACTGAAGCTTTCTTT
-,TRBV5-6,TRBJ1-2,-,CASSLGPGYGYTF,TGTGCCAGCAGCTTGGGACCGGGCTATGGCTACACCTTC
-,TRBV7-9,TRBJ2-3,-,CASSMRKARGTDTQYF,TGTGCCAGCAGCATGAGGAAGGCTAGAGGCACAGATACGCAGTATTTT
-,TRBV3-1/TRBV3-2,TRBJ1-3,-,CASSQGHTGTSSGNTIYF,TGTGCCAGCAGCCAAGGGCACACGGGGACTAGCTCTGGAAACACCATATATTTT
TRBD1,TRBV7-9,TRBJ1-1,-,CASSSRVQGWVNTEAFF,TGTGCCAGCAGCTCGCGGGTACAGGGGTGGGTCAACACTGAAGCTTTCTTT
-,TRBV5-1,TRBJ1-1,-,CASSLDGMNTEAFF,TGCGCCAGCAGCTTGGACGGGATGAACACTGAAGCTTTCTTT
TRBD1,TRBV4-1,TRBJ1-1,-,CASSQSGQGNTEAFF,TGCGCCAGCAGCCAATCCGGACAGGGGAACACTGAAGCTTTCTTT
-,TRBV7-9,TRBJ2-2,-,CASSLPGLHGELFF,TGTGCCAGCAGCTTGCCAGGGTTGCACGGGGAGCTGTTTTTT
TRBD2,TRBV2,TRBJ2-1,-,CASISGGHNEQFF,TGTGCCAGCATAAGCGGGGGCCACAATGAGCAGTTCTTC
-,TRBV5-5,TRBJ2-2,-,CASSRRTTAMTGELFF,TGTGCCAGCAGCCGACGTACGACAGCAATGACCGGGGAGCTGTTTTTT
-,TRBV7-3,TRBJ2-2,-,CASSPVGGNTGELFF,TGTGCCAGCAGCCCAGTCGGAGGGAACACCGGGGAGCTGTTTTTT
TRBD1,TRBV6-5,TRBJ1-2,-,CASRTQGAQPYGYTF,TGTGCCAGCAGGACCCAGGGGGCCCAGCCCTATGGCTACACCTTC
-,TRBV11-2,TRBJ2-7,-,CASSSRTGRQYF,TGTGCCAGCAGCTCTAGGACCGGGAGGCAGTACTTC
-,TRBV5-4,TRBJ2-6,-,CASSLVGAGANVLTF,TGTGCCAGCAGCTTGGTTGGTGCGGGGGCCAACGTCCTGACTTTC